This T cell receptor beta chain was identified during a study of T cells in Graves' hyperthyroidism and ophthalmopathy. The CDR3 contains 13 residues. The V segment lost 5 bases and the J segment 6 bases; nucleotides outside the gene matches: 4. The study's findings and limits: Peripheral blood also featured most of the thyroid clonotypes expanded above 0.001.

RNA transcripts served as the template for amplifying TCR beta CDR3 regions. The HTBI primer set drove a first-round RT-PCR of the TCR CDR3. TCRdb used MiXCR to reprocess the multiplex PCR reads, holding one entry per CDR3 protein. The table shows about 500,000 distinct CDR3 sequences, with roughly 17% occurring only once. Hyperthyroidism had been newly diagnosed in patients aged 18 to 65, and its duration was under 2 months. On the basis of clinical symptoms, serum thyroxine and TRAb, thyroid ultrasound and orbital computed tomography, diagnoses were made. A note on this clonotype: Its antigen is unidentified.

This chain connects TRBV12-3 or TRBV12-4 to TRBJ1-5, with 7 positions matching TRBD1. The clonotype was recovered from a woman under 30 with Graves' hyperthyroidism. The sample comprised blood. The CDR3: CASSRDRIQPQHF. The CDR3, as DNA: TGTGCCAGCAGTAGGGACAGAATTCAGCCCCAGCATTTT.